Listed below are T cell receptor beta chains from one sample, sequenced in a study of blood T cells in healthy people across ages. One entry per CDR3 protein results from TCRdb running MiXCR on the 5' RACE reads. The sample has 980,000 or so distinct CDR3 sequences, roughly 43% seen once; the top ten hold 13%. Sequenced material: blood. The receptors here all came from a man aged 25 to 45 in good health. Each CDR3 is given with its conserved first and last residue. A D gene is named only where the DNA matches it firmly. Clone size appears in some rows only: once, few, many, or a class for an expanded clone.

D gene	clone size	V gene	J gene	CDR3 protein	CDR3 DNA
-	once	TRBV20-1	TRBJ2-5	CSANGPRETQYF	TGCAGTGCTAACGGCCCCCGGGAGACCCAGTACTTC
-	few	TRBV7-2	TRBJ2-7	CASSLADPPYEQYF	TGTGCCAGCAGCTTAGCGGACCCCCCCTACGAGCAGTACTTC
-	few	TRBV4-2	TRBJ1-2	CASSQDPGTNYYGYTF	TGTGCCAGCAGCCAAGACCCCGGGACGAATTATTATGGCTACACCTTC
TRBD2	once	TRBV12-3/TRBV12-4	TRBJ2-4	CASSTRGGVSKNIQYF	TGTGCCAGCAGTACCCGGGGAGGGGTCAGCAAAAACATTCAGTACTTC
-	-	TRBV11-2	TRBJ1-5	CASSRGRDQPQHF	TGTGCCAGCAGCCGAGGGAGGGATCAGCCCCAGCATTTT
-	-	TRBV25-1	TRBJ2-7	CASSKVGGVYEQYF	TGTGCCAGCAGTAAGGTAGGGGGAGTCTACGAGCAGTACTTC
-	few	TRBV2	TRBJ2-3	CAQPGARTNTDTQYF	TGTGCCCAGCCAGGGGCAAGAACTAACACAGATACGCAGTATTTT
-	-	TRBV18	TRBJ1-1	CASSPQTLTATNTEAFF	TGTGCCAGCTCACCCCAAACTTTGACGGCTACTAACACTGAAGCTTTCTTT
-	few	TRBV29-1	TRBJ2-5	CSVGNTGIGETQYF	TGCAGCGTTGGTAATACGGGCATAGGGGAGACCCAGTACTTC
-	-	TRBV5-1	TRBJ2-7	CASSLGGSVYEQYF	TGCGCCAGCAGCTTGGGGGGAAGTGTCTACGAGCAGTACTTC
TRBD1	few	TRBV28	TRBJ2-7	CASSHSRGQSIEQYF	TGTGCCAGCAGCCACTCCAGGGGGCAGTCGATCGAGCAGTACTTC
TRBD1	-	TRBV6-2/TRBV6-3	TRBJ2-7	CAIRAGDREYEQYF	TGTGCCATACGCGCTGGGGACAGGGAATACGAGCAGTACTTC
-	few	TRBV28	TRBJ2-6	CASSVTSTTNVLTF	TGTGCCAGCAGTGTCACGTCTACGACCAACGTCCTGACTTTC
TRBD1	-	TRBV5-5	TRBJ2-5	CASSRTGVGETQYF	TGTGCCAGCAGCCGGACAGGGGTTGGGGAGACCCAGTACTTC
-	many	TRBV4-2	TRBJ1-4	CASSLLGTNEKLFF	TGTGCCAGCAGCCTCCTCGGAACTAATGAAAAACTGTTTTTT
-	-	TRBV29-1	TRBJ1-3	CSVTHTAGILDTIYF	TGCAGCGTTACCCACACAGCTGGGATATTGGACACCATATATTTT
-	many	TRBV4-3	TRBJ2-1	CASSRALEGNEQFF	TGCGCCAGCAGCCGCGCCCTGGAGGGGAATGAGCAGTTCTTC
TRBD1	-	TRBV5-1	TRBJ1-6	CASSLATGVYSSLHF	TGCGCCAGCAGCTTGGCTACAGGGGTTTATTCATCCCTCCACTTT
TRBD2	-	TRBV27	TRBJ2-1	CASKLAVSSYNEQFF	TGTGCCAGTAAACTAGCGGTGAGCTCCTACAATGAGCAGTTCTTC
-	-	TRBV7-2	TRBJ1-4	CASAWTGVNEKLFF	TGTGCCAGCGCATGGACCGGAGTTAATGAAAAACTGTTTTTT
-	few	TRBV4-1	TRBJ1-1	CASSQVGAFSTEAFF	TGCGCCAGCAGCCAAGTGGGGGCGTTTAGCACTGAAGCTTTCTTT
-	few	TRBV29-1	TRBJ2-3	CSVGRTEDTQYF	TGCAGCGTCGGAAGGACAGAAGATACGCAGTATTTT